These 15 T cell receptor beta chains originate from one sample sequenced in a study of shared clonotypes between healthy human individuals. Repertoires were generated with immunoSEQ multiplex PCR, while TCRdb's copy carries only in-frame clones and drops some. Among approximately 740,000 clones listed, approximately 92% were seen once. Terminally differentiated effector memory CD45RA+ cells were excluded by CCR7 positive selection of CD45RO-negative cells. The sequencing sample was made of naive CD8+ T cells sorted from blood. The receptor set was obtained from a man between 25 and 39 years old in good health.

The V gene is TRBV6-6, the J gene TRBJ2-3; perhaps D is TRBD1 or TRBD2 (5 bases each). Per germline, CDR1 MNHNY and CDR2 SVGAGI (reference sequence). V dropped 7 bases and J dropped 2 bases, with 16 bases sitting between them. CDR3 size: 15 residues. CDR3 sequence reads: CASMRDGTNTDTQYF. CDR3 DNA sequence: TGTGCCAGCATGAGAGACGGGACCAACACAGATACGCAGTATTTT.

The chain carries TRBV27 and TRBJ2-7, with D possibly called TRBD1 or TRBD2 (5 bases each). CDR1 is MNHEY, CDR2 SMNVEV, per germline (reference sequence). The CDR3 length is 15 residues. The V gene lost 0 bases and the J gene lost 12 bases, with 21 bases spanning the gap. The CDR3 DNA reads TGTGCCAGCAGTTTATCGAGGGGACCCCTTCTACATCTGTACTTC. Its translation: CASSLSRGPLLHLYF.

The chain links TRBV6-1 to TRBJ2-7; D gene ambiguous. The length of the CDR3 is 17 residues. Germline V lookup: CDR1 MNHNS, CDR2 SASEGT. Trimming cost V 0 bases and J 3 bases, with 18 bases left between them. Written as DNA, the CDR3 is TGTGCCAGCAGTGAAGCGGCGATGTTTTCTCTCTACTACGAGCAGTACTTC. Translated, it gives CASSEAAMFSLYYEQYF.

V is TRBV27 and J is TRBJ2-5, with 7 bases identical to TRBD1. The V gene's germline CDR1 is MNHEY and CDR2 SMNVEV (reference sequence). With 5 bases clipped from V and 1 base from J, the junction kept 7 bases outside the gene matches. The CDR3 sequence is 15 residues long. Here the CDR3 reads CASSALDRVQETQYF. In DNA form, the CDR3 reads TGTGCCAGCAGTGCACTCGACAGGGTCCAAGAGACCCAGTACTTC.

The chain is built from TRBV29-1 and TRBJ2-1; 7 bases are a match to TRBD1. This CDR3 contains 12 residues. The germline gives CDR1 SQVTM, CDR2 ANQGSEA. V was pared by 8 bases and J by 3 bases, with 4 bases of the junction left unmatched. CDR3 sequence: CSPRDSYNEQFF. CDR3 sequence (DNA): TGCAGCCCTAGGGACAGCTACAATGAGCAGTTCTTC.

The chain employs TRBV7-2 and TRBJ2-2, with 7 positions matching TRBD2. This CDR3 comprises 15 residues. Trimming at V came to 5 bases and at J to 4 bases, leaving 7 bases not matched to a gene. The germline gives CDR1 SGHTA, CDR2 FQGNSA. The CDR3 nucleotides read TGTGCCAGCAGCACCGGGGAGGGGCCCACCGGGGAGCTGTTTTTT. Translation: CASSTGEGPTGELFF.

This chain connects TRBV5-1 to TRBJ2-7; tentative D call: TRBD2 (5 bases). The CDR3 is 13 residues long. Trimming removed 0 bases at V and 7 bases at J, with 11 bases between. Germline loops: CDR1 SGHRS, CDR2 YFSETQ. The CDR3 coding sequence is TGCGCCAGCAGCTTGGGGGGAGCGAGAGAGCAGTACTTC. Amino acid sequence: CASSLGGAREQYF.

J is TRBJ2-7 and V is TRBV7-9; maybe TRBD1 (6 bases). Looked up from germline, CDR1 is SEHNR and CDR2 is FQNEAQ (reference sequence). Trimming took 5 bases from V and 4 from J, leaving 9 bases between them. The CDR3 is 12 amino acids. CDR3 sequence reads: CASSTQGYEQYF. As DNA, the CDR3 is TGTGCCAGCAGCACCCAGGGGTACGAGCAGTACTTC.

The rearrangement joins TRBV2 to TRBJ2-1; 16 bases map to TRBD2. V was pared by 10 bases and J by 7 bases, with 7 bases of the junction left unmatched. The germline CDR1 and CDR2 sequences are SNHLY and FYNNEI. The CDR3 spans 15 residues. CDR3: CAKGLAGGQWNEQFF. Written as DNA, the CDR3 is TGTGCCAAGGGACTAGCGGGAGGGCAATGGAATGAGCAGTTCTTC.

The V and J genes are TRBV4-3 and TRBJ1-1; 8 positions match TRBD1. The V gene's germline CDR1 is LGHNA and CDR2 YSLEER. V shed 0 bases and J 13 bases; nucleotides not matched to a gene: 19. The CDR3 runs to 17 residues. The DNA of the CDR3 is TGCGCCAGCAGCCAAGATACCTCAGGGGGCGGTTTGTCGGGGGATTTCTTT. This encodes CASSQDTSGGGLSGDFF.

The genes are TRBV6-5 and TRBJ1-1; D gene unclear. The V end was cut by 8 bases, the J end by 2 bases, with 15 bases between. The CDR3 is made up of 14 amino acids. CDR1 is MNHEY, CDR2 SVGAGI, per germline. DNA for the CDR3: TGTGCCAGCGGGCAGTCCGACGGCAACACTGAAGCTTTCTTT. It translates to CASGQSDGNTEAFF.

This chain links TRBV7-9 with TRBJ2-1; D is unclear. CDR3 length: 15 amino acids. Trimming pared 3 bases from V and 1 base from J, leaving 10 bases between. The germline CDR1 and CDR2 sequences are SEHNR and FQNEAQ (reference sequence). This chain's CDR3 is CASSFRVGSYNEQFF. The CDR3 DNA reads TGTGCCAGCAGCTTTAGAGTGGGGTCCTACAATGAGCAGTTCTTC.

As regards this clone: The same CDR3 can be traced to other DNA sequences in this sample. V is TRBV29-1 and J is TRBJ2-7, with D perhaps matching TRBD1 or TRBD2 (6 bases each). Germline V lookup: CDR1 SQVTM, CDR2 ANQGSEA. The CDR3 is 12 residues long. V lost 3 bases, J lost 2 bases, and 8 bases lay in between. This CDR3 reads CSVDGGPYEQYF. CDR3 DNA sequence: TGCAGCGTTGATGGGGGGCCCTACGAGCAGTACTTC.

V and J are TRBV19 and TRBJ1-2; D call uncertain. V was clipped by 10 bases and J by 4 bases, with 16 bases between them. From germline, CDR1 is LNHDA and CDR2 SQIVND (reference sequence). The CDR3 is made up of 13 amino acids. The CDR3 here is CATRPRTSYGYTF. The CDR3 DNA sequence: TGTGCCACCCGCCCCCGGACGAGCTATGGCTACACCTTC.

This clone has only a few counts. The chain is built from TRBV2 and TRBJ1-1; 7 bases align to TRBD1. There are 13 residues in the CDR3. The V gene end was trimmed by 11 bases and the J gene end by 0 bases; junction bases not matched to a gene: 6. Germline V gene lookup returns CDR1 SNHLY and CDR2 FYNNEI. The CDR3 reads CAGKGQMNTEAFF. The CDR3 nucleotides are TGTGCCGGCAAGGGACAGATGAACACTGAAGCTTTCTTT.